Listed here are 32 T cell receptor beta chains from one sample, sequenced in a study of blood T cell repertoires in COVID-19. Sequencing was performed with immunoSEQ multiplex PCR; in TCRdb, only in-frame clones are kept and a portion is missing. The sample carries under 250,000 clones, approximately 82% recorded once. Specimen: peripheral blood. Source of these receptors: a middle-aged man with active or convalescent COVID-19.

There are a few counts of this clone. The V and J genes are TRBV7-2 and TRBJ1-1; D is unclear. Trimming stripped 1 base from V and 2 bases from J, with 8 bases between. Germline loops: CDR1 SGHTA, CDR2 FQGNSA. CDR3 length: 14 amino acids. Written as DNA, the CDR3 is TGTGCCAGCAGCTTAGGAAGACATAACACTGAAGCTTTCTTT. Protein: CASSLGRHNTEAFF.

The chain carries TRBV28 and TRBJ1-5; D perhaps matches TRBD1 (6 bases). The CDR3 is 13 residues long. CDR1 and CDR2 (germline): MDHEN, SYDVKM. Trimming took off 6 bases at V and 5 bases at J, with 11 bases between the two ends. Here the CDR3 DNA reads TGTGCCAGCAGCGGACAGATTTATCAGCCCCAGCATTTT. It yields the protein CASSGQIYQPQHF.

The J gene is TRBJ2-7, the V gene TRBV21-1; the D segment call TRBD1 is taken from the table without a DNA check. TRBV21-1 is noted as a pseudogene. CDR3 size: 14 residues. The CDR3 bases are TGTGCCAGCAGCAACTGGACAGGGCCCTACGAGCAGTACGTC. Translated, it gives CASSNWTGPYEQYV.

This chain connects TRBV2 to TRBJ2-2, with TRBD2 matching 12 bases. CDR3 length: 14 residues. Germline lookup yields CDR1 SNHLY and CDR2 FYNNEI. V trimming: 6 bases; J trimming: 5 bases; junction bases outside the gene matches: 1. CDR3 nucleotide sequence: TGTGCCAGCAGGGGACTAGCGGGTACCGGGGAGCTGTTTTTT. As protein: CASRGLAGTGELFF.

This clone was counted only a few times. The chain combines TRBV10-3 with TRBJ2-7; D unresolved. Germline assignment: CDR1 ENHRY and CDR2 SYGVKD. V lost 3 bases and J lost 1, with 7 bases in between. The CDR3 is 13 amino acids. CDR3 in amino acids: CAISDPPSYEQYF. Written as DNA, the CDR3 is TGTGCCATCAGTGATCCCCCTTCCTACGAGCAGTACTTC.

J is TRBJ2-7 and V is TRBV5-1, with 8 bases identical to TRBD1. The CDR3 runs to 14 residues. Trimming removed 2 bases from V and 5 bases from J; junction bases left unmatched: 6. The V gene's germline CDR1 is SGHRS and CDR2 YFSETQ. For the CDR3, the DNA is TGCGCCAGCAGCTTACCCAGGGGGCAGAACGAGCAGTACGTC. The encoded protein is CASSLPRGQNEQYV.

The chain has TRBV13 and TRBJ2-3; possibly TRBD2 for D (6 bases). The CDR3 is 13 amino acids. V lost 2 bases to trimming and J lost 6 bases, with 9 bases between them. In germline, CDR1 is PRHDT, CDR2 FYEKMQ (reference sequence). The CDR3 DNA follows: TGTGCCAGCAGCTTATCGGCGGGGGATACGCAGTATTTT. As protein: CASSLSAGDTQYF.

The chain combines TRBV28 with TRBJ2-1; tentatively, D is TRBD2 (5 bases). Trimming cost V 2 bases and J 4 bases, with 12 bases left between them. Per germline, CDR1 MDHEN and CDR2 SYDVKM. This CDR3 is 15 amino acids long. The CDR3 sequence: CASSLTSGAYNEQFF. The DNA of the CDR3 is TGTGCCAGCAGTTTAACGAGCGGAGCATACAATGAGCAGTTCTTC.

The chain uses TRBV7-3 and TRBJ2-1; a weak D match, TRBD1 (6 bases). The V gene lost 7 bases and the J gene lost 10 bases, with 14 bases spanning the gap. CDR3 length: 12 residues. Germline V lookup: CDR1 SGHTA, CDR2 FQGTGA. CDR3 DNA sequence: TGTGCCAGCACCTCCCCAGGGGAGGAGCAGTTCTTC. Its translation: CASTSPGEEQFF.

The chain couples TRBV5-1 to TRBJ2-1, with 16 positions matching TRBD2. V gave up 4 bases and J gave up 5 bases; unmatched junction bases: 6. CDR1 SGHRS and CDR2 YFSETQ come from the germline V gene. The CDR3 extends over 17 amino acids. CDR3 loop: CASSQGLAGGPNNEQFF. CDR3 nucleotides: TGCGCCAGCAGCCAGGGACTAGCGGGAGGGCCCAACAATGAGCAGTTCTTC.

V and J are TRBV7-2 and TRBJ1-2; 7 nucleotides line up with TRBD1. The germline V gene encodes CDR1 SGHTA and CDR2 FQGNSA. With 1 base clipped from V and 3 bases from J, the junction kept 8 bases outside the gene matches. This CDR3 has 16 amino acids. The CDR3 nucleotides read TGTGCCAGCAGCTTAGATGTACAGGGGCGGGACTATGGCTACACCTTC. This sequence encodes CASSLDVQGRDYGYTF.

The CDR3 here is CASSQPSGLGLNSYEQYV. The CDR3 bases are TGTGCCAGCAGCCAACCCTCGGGATTGGGACTGAACTCCTACGAGCAGTACGTC. This chain uses TRBV3-1 (or the pseudogene TRBV3-2) with TRBJ2-7, with a possible D match to TRBD2 (6 bases). The V gene's germline CDR1 is LGHDT and CDR2 YNNKEL (reference sequence). Deletions cut 2 bases from V and 0 bases from J, with 20 bases between. This CDR3 has 18 amino acids.

The chain recombines TRBV5-4 with TRBJ2-3; 7 nucleotides match TRBD2. Germline V gene sequence: CDR1 SGHNT, CDR2 YYREEE (reference sequence). With V trimmed by 0 bases and J by 4 bases, 5 bases remained unmatched. This CDR3 region has 15 residues. The CDR3 DNA sequence: TGTGCCAGCAGCTTGGCGGGGAGGGCGTCAGATACGCAGTATTTT. Translation gives CASSLAGRASDTQYF. The full variable domain, rest sourced from reference TRBV5-4 and TRBJ2-3, is ETGVTQSPTHLIKTRGQQVTLRCSSQSGHNTVSWYQQALGQGPQFIFQYYREEENGRGNFPPRFSGLQFPNYSSELNVNALELDDSALYLCASSLAGRASDTQYFGPGTRLTVL.

The V call is TRBV9, the J call TRBJ2-1; TRBD1 is a possible D gene (6 bases). Germline lookup yields CDR1 SGDLS and CDR2 YYNGEE. The CDR3 is 15 amino acids. V was pared by 5 bases and J by 0 bases, with 12 bases between. The DNA for the CDR3 is TGTGCCAGCAGTGATGACAGGAGCTCCTACAATGAGCAGTTCTTC. Translation: CASSDDRSSYNEQFF.

J is TRBJ2-1 and V is TRBV18; no reliable D call. Trimming took off 4 bases at V and 0 bases at J, with 10 bases between the two ends. Looked up from germline, CDR1 is KGHSH and CDR2 is LQKENI. The CDR3 is 15 amino acids. The CDR3 loop reads CASSRDIGSYNEQFF. In DNA form, the CDR3 reads TGTGCCAGCTCACGTGACATCGGCTCCTACAATGAGCAGTTCTTC.

The gene calls are TRBV3-1 (or the pseudogene TRBV3-2) and TRBJ1-1; 8 bases fit TRBD1. The ends lost 4 bases at V and 0 bases at J; junction bases unmatched: 7. The CDR3 is 16 amino acids. Germline loops: CDR1 LGHDT, CDR2 YNNKEL (reference sequence). The CDR3 here is CASSPWTGIMNTEAFF. The CDR3 nucleotides are TGTGCCAGCAGCCCCTGGACAGGGATCATGAACACTGAAGCTTTCTTT.

V usage is TRBV5-1 and J usage is TRBJ1-1; D gene ambiguous. The CDR3 consists of 14 residues. Germline CDR1 SGHRS, CDR2 YFSETQ. Trimming removed 2 bases at V and 5 bases at J, with 13 bases between. CDR3 nucleotides: TGCGCCAGCAGCTTACTGGGCTCGTTAACTGAAGCTTTCTTT. This encodes CASSLLGSLTEAFF.

The CDR3 nucleotides read TGTGCCAGCAGCTTCACTCCTAACCCAGATACGCAGTATTTT. Translating it yields CASSFTPNPDTQYF. The rearrangement uses TRBV5-4 and TRBJ2-3; D gene unclear. From germline, CDR1 is SGHNT and CDR2 YYREEE (reference sequence). This CDR3 comprises 14 residues. V lost 2 bases and J 4 bases, leaving 11 bases between the germline ends.

V usage is TRBV9 and J usage is TRBJ2-2; a weak D match, TRBD1 (5 bases). V lost 3 bases to trimming and J lost 5 bases, with 11 bases between them. From germline, CDR1 is SGDLS and CDR2 YYNGEE. This CDR3 has 14 residues. DNA of the CDR3: TGTGCCAGCAGCGGCGGACAAGCAACCGGGGAGCTGTTTTTT. Its translation: CASSGGQATGELFF. The full variable domain, in which reference TRBV9 and TRBJ2-2 provide the parts outside the CDR3, is DSGVTQTPKHLITATGQRVTLRCSPRSGDLSVYWYQQSLDQGLQFLIQYYNGEERAKGNILERFSAQQFPDLHSELNLSSLELGDSALYFCASSGGQATGELFFGEGSRLTVL.

The genes are TRBV2 and TRBJ2-6, with a tentative D call TRBD2 (5 bases). Germline V gene data show CDR1 as SNHLY and CDR2 as FYNNEI. The CDR3 has 13 amino acids. The V gene lost 6 bases and the J gene lost 12 bases, with 15 bases spanning the gap. The CDR3: CASSPSRDRVLTF. The CDR3, as DNA: TGTGCCAGCAGCCCGAGTCGGGATCGCGTCCTGACTTTC.

This chain links TRBV27 with TRBJ2-1, with 12 bases that match TRBD2. Trimming took 3 bases from V and 5 from J; bases not matched to a gene: 5. CDR1 and CDR2 (germline): MNHEY, SMNVEV (reference sequence). The CDR3 covers 16 residues. The DNA of the CDR3 is TGTGCCAGCAGTTTTCGACTAGCGGGAGTGAACAATGAGCAGTTCTTC. Protein sequence: CASSFRLAGVNNEQFF.

V and J are TRBV4-1 and TRBJ2-2, with 7 bases lining up with TRBD2. The ends lost 4 bases at V and 0 bases at J; junction bases unmatched: 5. Germline V gene data show CDR1 as MGHRA and CDR2 as YSYEKL. The CDR3 is 16 amino acids. CDR3 coding DNA: TGCGCCAGCAGCCCGTTAGCGGGCCCGAACACCGGGGAGCTGTTTTTT. Translation: CASSPLAGPNTGELFF.

The gene calls are TRBV28 and TRBJ2-7; 11 bases match TRBD1. V lost 6 bases to trimming and J lost 5 bases; unmatched junction nucleotides: 6. Germline CDR1 is MDHEN and CDR2 is SYDVKM. The CDR3 is 14 residues long. The CDR3 DNA follows: TGTGCCAGCAGACCTGGACAGGGGGCCGACGAGCAGTACGTC. It encodes CASRPGQGADEQYV.

The V gene is TRBV9, the J gene TRBJ1-2, with TRBD1 matching 11 bases. Germline loops: CDR1 SGDLS, CDR2 YYNGEE. The V and J ends lost 4 bases and 5 bases, in that order; junction bases with no gene match: 7. The CDR3 length is 15 residues. Here the CDR3 DNA reads TGTGCCAGCAGCCCCTGGACAGGGGGCGAATATGGCTACACCTTC. Encoded protein: CASSPWTGGEYGYTF.

The chain couples TRBV7-8 to TRBJ1-2; TRBD1 matches at 8 bases. This CDR3 is 13 amino acids long. Germline V lookup: CDR1 SGHVS, CDR2 FQNEAQ. Trimming at V came to 4 bases and at J to 8 bases, leaving 6 bases not matched to a gene. The DNA for the CDR3 is TGTGCCAGCAGCTCCGGACAGGGAAGGGGCTACACCTTC. Encoded protein: CASSSGQGRGYTF. Based on the CDR3 plus reference TRBV7-8 and TRBJ1-2, the full variable domain is GAGVSQSPRYKVAKRGQDVALRCDPISGHVSLFWYQQALGQGPEFLTYFQNEAQLDKSGLPSDRFFAERPEGSVSTLKIQRTQQEDSAVYLCASSSGQGRGYTFGSGTRLTVV.

The V and J genes are TRBV11-3 and TRBJ2-5; D is perhaps TRBD1 (6 bases). Germline CDR1 SGHNT, CDR2 YENEEA. The CDR3 is 14 residues long. Trimming left V 5 bases short and J 2 bases short, with 12 bases between. Here the CDR3 DNA reads TGTGCCAGCAGCATGGACAGTAATCAAGAGACCCAGTACTTC. This sequence encodes CASSMDSNQETQYF.

V usage is TRBV7-9 and J usage is TRBJ2-2; TRBD1 matches 9 bases. J lost 3 bases, V lost 5 bases, and 7 bases had no gene match. CDR1 and CDR2 from the germline V gene are SEHNR and FQNEAQ (reference sequence). The CDR3 sequence is 16 residues long. The CDR3 nucleotides read TGTGCCAGCAGCCCCTACAGGGGGCAGTACACCGGGGAGCTGTTTTTT. Encoded protein: CASSPYRGQYTGELFF.

The chain is built from TRBV7-9 and TRBJ1-4; 7 nucleotides line up with TRBD1. J was trimmed by 4 bases and V by 5 bases; bases with no gene match: 4. The CDR3 has 14 residues. Germline V CDR1 and CDR2: SEHNR, FQNEAQ (reference sequence). CDR3 sequence (DNA): TGTGCCAGCAGCGTAGGGACAGATAATGAAAAACTGTTTTTT. Protein sequence: CASSVGTDNEKLFF.

This chain uses TRBV29-1 with TRBJ2-7; 8 nucleotides match TRBD2. The CDR3 loop spans 16 amino acids. V lost 3 bases and J lost 0; bases outside the gene matches: 10. CDR1 is SQVTM, CDR2 ANQGSEA, per germline. The CDR3 region is CSVEGVGGRPSYEQYF. Written as DNA, the CDR3 is TGCAGCGTTGAGGGGGTCGGCGGGAGGCCCTCCTACGAGCAGTACTTC.

The rearrangement links TRBV19 to TRBJ1-5, with TRBD1 matching over 7 bases. The CDR3 length is 17 residues. In germline, CDR1 is LNHDA, CDR2 SQIVND (reference sequence). Trimming took 4 bases from V and 3 from J; bases not matched to a gene: 12. The chain's CDR3 is CASSNSQGQWPNQPQHF. The CDR3 nucleotides are TGTGCCAGTAGTAACTCACAGGGACAGTGGCCCAATCAGCCCCAGCATTTT. The whole variable domain, filled in from reference TRBV19 and TRBJ1-5, reads DGGITQSPKYLFRKEGQNVTLSCEQNLNHDAMYWYRQDPGQGLRLIYYSQIVNDFQKGDIAEGYSVSREKKESFPLTVTSAQKNPTAFYLCASSNSQGQWPNQPQHFGDGTRLSIL.

This chain links TRBV6-1 with TRBJ2-1, with 10 bases matching TRBD1. This CDR3 comprises 15 residues. CDR1 is MNHNS, CDR2 SASEGT, per germline. The ends lost 8 bases at V and 1 base at J; junction bases unmatched: 5. The CDR3 DNA sequence: TGTGCCAGCGGCCGGACAGGGGGTTCCTACAATGAGCAGTTCTTC. Its protein product is CASGRTGGSYNEQFF.

In this sample, this clone turned up a few times. This rearrangement joins TRBV27 to TRBJ2-7; the match to TRBD2 covers 7 bases. The CDR3 covers 14 residues. Per germline, CDR1 MNHEY and CDR2 SMNVEV (reference sequence). J gave up 2 bases and V 4 bases, and 5 bases lay outside the gene matches. The CDR3 spells CASSSGGSAYEQYF. The CDR3 bases are TGTGCCAGCAGTTCAGGCGGGAGCGCCTACGAGCAGTACTTC.